This T cell receptor beta chain was identified in a study of shared clonotypes between healthy human individuals. Trimming took 0 bases from V and 1 from J, leaving 10 bases between them. From germline, CDR1 is SGHTS and CDR2 YDEGEE. CDR3 size: 15 residues. Assay used: immunoSEQ multiplex PCR; TCRdb lists only in-frame clones, some missing. The repertoire has about 1 million clones, 65% to 75% of them found once; the top ten carry about 1.5%. The clonotype was recovered from a man between 18 and 35 years old in good health. The J gene is TRBJ1-1, the V gene TRBV5-8, with D possibly being TRBD1 (5 bases). Input material: memory CD4+ T cells sorted from blood. The subset here: CD45RA-negative fraction. CDR3: CASSLGRTGNTEAFF. The CDR3 DNA reads TGTGCCAGCAGCTTGGGGAGAACAGGGAACACTGAAGCTTTCTTT. Filled out from reference TRBV5-8 and TRBJ1-1, the complete variable domain reads EAGVTQSPTHLIKTRGQQATLRCSPISGHTSVYWYQQALGLGLQFLLWYDEGEERNRGNFPPRFSGRQFPNYSSELNVNALELEDSALYLCASSLGRTGNTEAFFGQGTRLTVV.